Listed below are T cell receptor beta chains from one sample, sequenced in a study of T-cell memory formation after mild COVID-19. TCRdb re-called the 5' RACE reads through MiXCR, storing one row per CDR3 protein. The sample holds a few hundred thousand distinct CDR3 sequences; nearly 25% are singletons and the top ten take about 12%. Sequenced input: PBMCs or a T cell subset sorted from them (not recorded which). These receptors all stem from an adult woman who had mild COVID-19 (a few samples of this study predate the infection). Cell type and time point are not known. The CDR3 runs from the conserved cysteine through the conserved F or W. D genes are given only for firm matches.

-,TRBJ2-3,TRBV20-1,CSARKVNTDTQYF
TRBD1,TRBJ1-2,TRBV12-3/TRBV12-4,CASSFGTEITNYGYTF
TRBD2,TRBJ2-1,TRBV11-2,CASSLAVTSGSTMRGQFF
-,TRBJ2-5,TRBV5-6,CASSFPKTQYF
TRBD1,TRBJ1-3,TRBV27,CASSQTQGAPRNTIYF
-,TRBJ2-7,TRBV6-2/TRBV6-3,CASSYSTGTYEQYF
TRBD1,TRBJ2-1,TRBV4-1,CASSLGQVNYNEQFF
TRBD2,TRBJ2-1,TRBV5-1,CASSLVAGVNEQFF
-,TRBJ2-1,TRBV7-8,CASQGSSYNEQFF
-,TRBJ2-3,TRBV2,CASSENWTSWGTDTQYF
-,TRBJ2-6,TRBV7-8,CASSRPSGANVLTF
-,TRBJ1-2,TRBV20-1,CSAGPLQAGGYTF
-,TRBJ1-1,TRBV6-2/TRBV6-3,CASRPGTLNTEAFF
-,TRBJ2-2,TRBV7-2,CASSLVWGELFF
-,TRBJ2-3,TRBV4-2,CASSQVSVSTDTQYF
TRBD1,TRBJ1-5,TRBV5-8,CASSLTGGRNQPQHF
-,TRBJ2-2,TRBV7-6,CASSYSDFSTGELFF
TRBD1,TRBJ2-7,TRBV29-1,CSVNPGTGTYEQYF
TRBD2,TRBJ2-7,TRBV5-1,CASSMTSVSYEQYF
TRBD1,TRBJ2-6,TRBV7-3,CASSPPGTVSGANVLTF
-,TRBJ2-1,TRBV7-7,CASSLPGMGNEQFF
-,TRBJ1-1,TRBV21-1,CASSPQQGADTEAFF
-,TRBJ1-3,TRBV15,CATKPTLMDSGNTIYF
TRBD2,TRBJ2-6,TRBV5-1,CASSGTGTSGSGANVLTF
TRBD1,TRBJ2-2,TRBV24-1,CATSDPGHLNRGLFF
-,TRBJ2-3,TRBV7-9,CASRTSTDTQYF
TRBD1,TRBJ1-2,TRBV7-2,CASSKTPGQGAVGYTF
-,TRBJ1-6,TRBV18,CASSPPETDFSSPLHF
-,TRBJ2-2,TRBV24-1,CATSAYENTGELFF